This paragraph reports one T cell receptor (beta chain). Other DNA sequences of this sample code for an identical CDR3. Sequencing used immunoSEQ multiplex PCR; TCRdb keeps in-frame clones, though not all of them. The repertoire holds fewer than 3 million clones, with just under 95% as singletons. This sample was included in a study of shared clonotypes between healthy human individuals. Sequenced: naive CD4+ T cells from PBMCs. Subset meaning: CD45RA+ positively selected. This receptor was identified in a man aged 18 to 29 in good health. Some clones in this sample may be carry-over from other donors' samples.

This CDR3 reads CASSVAGGPYNEQFF. Written as DNA, the CDR3 is TGTGCCAGCAGCGTAGCGGGAGGGCCCTACAATGAGCAGTTCTTC. J is TRBJ2-1 and V is TRBV9; 8 nucleotides align to TRBD2. With 0 bases clipped from V and 2 bases from J, the junction kept 1 base outside the gene matches. Germline V gene sequence: CDR1 SGDLS, CDR2 YYNGEE. CDR3 size: 15 residues.